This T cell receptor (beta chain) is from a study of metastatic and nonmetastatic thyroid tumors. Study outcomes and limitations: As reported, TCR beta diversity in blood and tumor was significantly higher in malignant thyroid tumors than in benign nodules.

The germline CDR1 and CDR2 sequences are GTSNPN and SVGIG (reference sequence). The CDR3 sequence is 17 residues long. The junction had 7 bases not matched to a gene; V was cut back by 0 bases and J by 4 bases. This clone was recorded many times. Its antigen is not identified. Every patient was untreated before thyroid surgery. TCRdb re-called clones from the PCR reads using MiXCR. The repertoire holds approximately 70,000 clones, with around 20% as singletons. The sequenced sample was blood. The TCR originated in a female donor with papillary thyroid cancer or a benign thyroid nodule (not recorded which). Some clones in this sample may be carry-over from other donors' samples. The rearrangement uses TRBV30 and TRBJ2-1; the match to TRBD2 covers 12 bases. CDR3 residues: CAWSVLWTSGKYNEQFF. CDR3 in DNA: TGTGCCTGGAGTGTACTATGGACTAGCGGGAAGTACAATGAGCAGTTCTTC.